This is a list of T cell receptor beta chains from one sample in a study of CD8 T cells in ankylosing spondylitis. TCRdb re-analysed the 5' RACE reads in MiXCR, keeping a single row per CDR3 protein. The sample carries hundreds of thousands of distinct CDR3 sequences, 12% recorded once. The sequencing sample was made of blood, either unsorted or a sorted T cell fraction (not recorded which). The receptors were sampled from a male donor with ankylosing spondylitis. Each CDR3 is given with its conserved first and last residue. D genes are given only for firm matches. Size values are once, few and many counts, or a class for expanded clones, and some rows have none.

clone size	CDR3 length	V gene	J gene	D gene	CDR3 DNA	CDR3 protein
few	16	TRBV10-3	TRBJ2-3	TRBD1	TGTGCCATCAACTACAGGACAGGGGCAGGCACAGATACGCAGTATTTT	CAINYRTGAGTDTQYF
few	14	TRBV9	TRBJ2-7	NA	TGTGCCAGCAGCGTCCGGGACAACTCCTACGAGCAGTACTTC	CASSVRDNSYEQYF
many	13	TRBV20-1	TRBJ2-4	NA	TGCAGCGCCGACAGCTTCATTAGAAACATTCAGTACTTC	CSADSFIRNIQYF
many	13	TRBV27	TRBJ1-5	NA	TGTGCCAGCAGTGGGAGGGGCGATCAGCCCCAGCATTTT	CASSGRGDQPQHF
NA	17	TRBV28	TRBJ2-7	TRBD1	TGTGCCAGCAGTTTCAGGGGGAGTCTCACCCCCATATACGAGCAGTACTTC	CASSFRGSLTPIYEQYF
NA	14	TRBV5-1	TRBJ2-3	NA	TGCGCCAGCAGCTTGAGTACTAGCACAGATACGCAGTATTTT	CASSLSTSTDTQYF
few	15	TRBV4-2	TRBJ2-1	TRBD2	TGTGCCAGCAGCATGAGCGGGGGAGTCTACAATGAGCAGTTCTTC	CASSMSGGVYNEQFF
NA	13	TRBV20-1	TRBJ1-6	NA	TGCAGTGCTAGAGAGGTTACAGATTCACCCCTCCACTTT	CSAREVTDSPLHF
NA	14	TRBV15	TRBJ2-3	NA	TGTGCCACCAGCAGAGCGGATGGCACAGATACGCAGTATTTT	CATSRADGTDTQYF
NA	14	TRBV19	TRBJ1-4	TRBD1	TGTGCCAGTATCCGGACAGGGAGGAATGAAAAACTGTTTTTT	CASIRTGRNEKLFF
few	15	TRBV5-1	TRBJ1-2	TRBD1	TGCGCCAGCAGCTTGGTTGGAGGGGGCGCAGATGGCTACACCTTC	CASSLVGGGADGYTF
NA	14	TRBV2	TRBJ2-3	TRBD2	TGTGCCAGCAGTGATTTGACTAGCGAAGATACGCAGTATTTT	CASSDLTSEDTQYF
NA	14	TRBV10-3	TRBJ2-5	TRBD2	TGTGCCATCAGGGTGGGGAGGGCCCAAGAGACCCAGTACTTC	CAIRVGRAQETQYF